This TCR beta chain derives from a study of a mutant IDH1 vaccine in newly diagnosed glioma (dated by TCRdb to the early 2020s). Describing the broader study: Eight vaccinations were administered to patients in weeks 1, 3, 5, 7, 11, 15, 19 and 23, corresponding to visits V03 through V10. Vaccination was initiated 4-6 weeks after radiotherapy alone, or concurrently with temozolomide cycles in the chemotherapy-containing groups. The approximately 29 treated patients were approximately 62% male and 37.5% female, with a mean age of around 40 years. Before enrollment, patients had received standard therapy of radiotherapy alone, temozolomide alone, or radiochemotherapy with temozolomide; most received the combination. Six visits were used for peripheral blood collection: V03 (baseline), V05, V07, V10, V12 and V13. For exploratory analyses, longitudinal TCRB deep sequencing was carried out in about two dozen treated patients wherever samples were available.

The library was produced with the immunoSEQ multiplex PCR assay. Rearranged TCR beta chain sequences were amplified using the hsTCRB Kit according to the manufacturer's protocol. An Illumina MiSeq was used to sequence the TCRB libraries. Per the original workflow: The proprietary platform of the kit vendor was used for demultiplexing, trimming and gene mapping. Held by TCRdb, this immuneACCESS table contains in-frame sequences only and omits some clones. Under half of the omission traces to an unresolved V gene where checked; the cause of the rest is unknown. V, J and clone size are those of that table, while D and trimming were read from the DNA. Here the sample has nearly 55,000 clones; about 81% occur a single time. The top ten clones comprise about 3.7% of the sample. Details on this clone: Its binding antigen is unknown. No qualities accompany the bases; no much larger clone lies one base away.

The time point label of this sample denotes: week 5, during vaccination. A 20-mer mutant IDH1 peptide at 300 micrograms in Montanide made up each vaccine dose, which was injected subcutaneously together with topical imiquimod. All donors had newly diagnosed IDH1-mutant astrocytomas of WHO grade 3 or 4 that showed loss of nuclear ATRX. The samples were drawn from NOA16, a multicentre, single-arm, open-label phase I trial in Germany that tested a mutant IDH1 peptide vaccine in humans for the first time. Genomic DNA for TCRB sequencing was isolated from EDTA blood with the DNeasy Blood and Tissue Kit. What the work shows at the level of the full study, not this receptor alone: Changes in the top peripheral T cell clonotypes picked up by TCRB sequencing did not appear to be linked to pseudoprogression. Immune responses induced by the vaccine were seen in 90% to 95% of patients across multiple MHC alleles. Selection of PBMC samples for TCRB deep sequencing was based on availability. The authors stated that sample limitations prevented analyses of patient blood samples from being reproduced.

V is trimmed back by 5 bases and J by 0 bases, and the junction contains 11 bases that no gene match accounts for. CDR1 is given as SGHRS and CDR2 as YFSETQ, both from the germline V gene. The CDR3 runs 17 residues from the cysteine to the phenylalanine. This entry keeps only the CDR3 DNA: 51 bases, framed from base 1. The origin of this receptor is a young man with glioma. Sequencing was performed on PBMCs, taken from a glioma patient whose treatment included an IDH1 peptide vaccine. This receptor chain uses TRBV5-1 and TRBJ1-3; TRBD1 matches 7 bases in the middle. The CDR3 region has the sequence CASSPDRARTSGNTIYF. The sequenced DNA is TGCGCCAGCAGTCCCGACAGGGCCCGTACCTCTGGAAACACCATATATTTT.